Reported below is one TCR beta chain. Ten or more counts support this clonotype. What this receptor recognizes is not known. No base-level quality is on record; no much larger clone is a single base apart. This entry comes from a study of blood T cells in healthy people across ages (dated by TCRdb to about 2015). Context from the whole study: In model experiments, template switching captured roughly one uniquely barcoded TCR beta cDNA molecule for every two T cells. To track age-related changes in TCR beta repertoire diversity, the study relied on deep sequencing normalized with unique cDNA molecular identifiers. Four age groups were formed from the donors: young (average about 16 years), middle-aged (just under 40), aged (around 62) and long-lived (82). To avoid experimental bias, donors of different ages were spread randomly across the sequencing lanes. Two additional independent replicas of 1 million unique cDNA reads from the same blood draw were analyzed for two donors (one aged 18 to 30 and one aged 80 or older). The research as a whole found: Compared with the aged group, the long-lived group had more naive CD4+ T cells, fewer expanded clones and increased TCR diversity, suggesting age selection. Because profiling used bulk unsorted PBMCs, naive and antigen-experienced compartments could not be compared conclusively. The CMV infection status of donors was not known, potentially confounding age-related changes in expanded clonotypes. Estimates of total diversity based on one million sequenced T cells were regarded as lower bounds and as underestimates. There was a strong correlation between observed TCR beta diversity and the percentage of naive T cells measured by flow cytometry. Observed TCR beta diversity per million T cells fell roughly linearly with age, and a significant reduction was already apparent by age roughly 40.

Looking up the germline V gene (reference sequence) yields CDR1 DFQATT and CDR2 SNEGSKA. CDR3 length: 16 amino acids, cysteine to phenylalanine. Solely the CDR3 DNA is kept, with 48 bases framed from the first base. The germline V end is reduced by 0 bases and the J end by 6 bases; junction bases left unmatched: 11. The 39 donors, aged about 6 to 100 years, were systemically healthy Caucasian individuals from Russia. Ten milliliters of peripheral blood were drawn from each donor into EDTA-treated Vacutainer tubes. Ficoll-Paque density-gradient centrifugation was used to isolate PBMCs, with at least 6.5 million per sample. Trizol reagent was used to extract total RNA from PBMCs, with at least 6 micrograms per sample. Naive CD45RAhigh/CD27high T cell percentages were measured by flow cytometry on a PBMC aliquot from every donor. To prepare the library, 5' RACE was applied. The sequencer was an Illumina HiSeq 2500. A second PCR of roughly 6 to 11 cycles was run with a J-beta primer mix and a sample-barcoded 5' primer. Each TCR beta cDNA molecule received a unique molecular identifier from a template-switch 5' adaptor carrying 12 random nucleotides. Each sample yielded at least 2.5 million CDR3-containing paired-end reads. First-strand cDNA synthesis was performed from all RNA using the Mint cDNA synthesis kit, with priming by a TRBC-specific oligonucleotide. After uracil-DNA glycosylase treatment, a first 18-cycle PCR used universal primers M1SS and BC2_uni_R on all cDNA. From the authors' description of their analysis: For normalization, 1 million high-quality reads, each with a distinct molecular identifier, were randomly selected from each sample. Instead of being binned into consensus sequences, reads that shared molecular identifiers were thrown out. MiTCR, set to a Q25 quality threshold and the strictest error-elimination algorithm, was used for CDR3 identification, clonotype clustering and error correction. A nonparametric unseen species model using Euler transformation provided a lower-bound estimate of total TCR beta diversity. TCRdb trimmed public reads at Q25 via fastp, called clones via MiXCR and kept in-frame beta chains. Each CDR3 protein appears once, grouped with its most common genes and DNA. These V and J calls originate from TCRdb's pipeline instead of the authors' own analysis. The sample table records hundreds of thousands of distinct CDR3 sequences; just over 55% of these occur just once. The ten largest make up 20% to 30% of the sample.

Sequencing input: blood. In this chain, TRBV20-1 is recombined with TRBJ2-3, with TRBD1 identical over 8 junction bases. This sequence originates from a man aged 35 to 55 in good health. The CDR3: CSARDTGGPTGDTQYF. The nucleotide sequence is TGCAGTGCTAGAGATACAGGGGGTCCTACCGGGGATACGCAGTATTTT.